This TCR beta chain was identified during a study of OX40 agonist ivuxolimab in advanced cancers. Regarding the complete study: Ivuxolimab was a fully human IgG2 agonistic monoclonal antibody targeting the costimulatory receptor OX40 (CD134). Intravenous ivuxolimab was administered to patients every 2 weeks at six dose levels: 0.01, 0.1, 0.3, 1.5, 3 and 10 mg/kg. Among the approximately 54 dose-escalation patients, 19 had hepatocellular carcinoma, roughly 15 melanoma, 9 renal cell carcinoma and 9 head and neck cancer. A male proportion of under 85% and a mean age of approximately 55 years, ranging from about 23 to 90, were recorded for the dose-escalation cohort. Patients were allowed to have had prior anti-PD-1, anti-PD-L1 or anti-CTLA-4 therapy, and approximately 40% of the dose-escalation patients had previously received checkpoint inhibitors. Partial responses occurred in three dose-escalation patients: two with cutaneous melanoma and one with hepatocellular carcinoma. The purpose of peripheral TCRbeta sequencing was to test whether ivuxolimab changed TCR sequence diversity and led to clonal T-cell expansion. The monotherapy dose-escalation portion (N = 52 patients) of the phase I ivuxolimab trial is reported in the paper. The investigation overall reported the following: At doses of 0.1 to 3.0 mg/kg, clonal expansion of both CD4+ and CD8+ T cells in blood was seen between baseline and week 6. Low levels of normalized T-cell clonal expansion were also shown by some nonresponding patients. After ivuxolimab, expanded clones were on average more numerous among CD8+ T cells than among CD4+ T cells. In the 0.1-3.0 mg/kg groups, partial responders were among the patients with the lowest normalized peripheral clonal expansion, particularly in CD8+ T cells. Which antigens the clonally expanded peripheral T cells were specific for was not determined.

About this clone: Its antigen is still unknown. Base qualities are not recorded, but no much larger clone differs from it by a single base.

The cysteine opens and the phenylalanine closes a CDR3 of 15 amino acids. The CDR3 DNA has 45 bases and is translated from base 1. For CDR1 and CDR2, the germline V gene lists SGHNT and YENEEA. The V end gives up 1 base and the J end 2 bases, leaving 0 bases in the junction not matched to a gene. Genomic DNA was extracted from sorted cells for sequencing of the TCRbeta CDR3 region. TCRbeta CDR3 regions were sequenced using the immunoSEQ Assay. As stored in TCRdb, this immuneACCESS dataset retains in-frame rearrangements with V and J assigned. A fraction of the clones does not appear; measured against another copy, unresolved V genes explain less than half of the discrepancy, and the remainder lacks a known reason. Recorded for this sample are approximately 90,000 clones; roughly 90% of them occurred a single time. Jointly, the top ten make up approximately 2.5% of the sample. Patients with autoimmune disease history or receiving systemic immunosuppression were excluded from the trial. Peripheral blood for TCR sequencing was drawn from every dose cohort at baseline, at cycle 4 day 1 and at cycle 7 day 1. The samples were drawn from a first-in-human, open-label, multicenter phase I dose-escalation trial of ivuxolimab. Adults with locally advanced or metastatic melanoma, renal cell, hepatocellular, or head and neck squamous cell carcinoma were enrolled in the trial. Before TCR sequencing, CD4+ and CD8+ T cells were separately sorted from peripheral blood.

Here the sequenced sample was CD4+ or CD8+ T cells sorted from blood, taken in a trial of the OX40 agonist ivuxolimab. The sequence derives from an adult with an advanced solid tumor such as melanoma, head and neck, liver or kidney cancer. The chain is encoded by TRBV11-3 joined to TRBJ2-7, and 12 junctional nucleotides match TRBD2. The CDR3 loop reads CASSLGLAGAYEQYF. In nucleotide form, the sequence is TGTGCCAGCAGCTTAGGACTAGCGGGAGCCTACGAGCAGTACTTC.